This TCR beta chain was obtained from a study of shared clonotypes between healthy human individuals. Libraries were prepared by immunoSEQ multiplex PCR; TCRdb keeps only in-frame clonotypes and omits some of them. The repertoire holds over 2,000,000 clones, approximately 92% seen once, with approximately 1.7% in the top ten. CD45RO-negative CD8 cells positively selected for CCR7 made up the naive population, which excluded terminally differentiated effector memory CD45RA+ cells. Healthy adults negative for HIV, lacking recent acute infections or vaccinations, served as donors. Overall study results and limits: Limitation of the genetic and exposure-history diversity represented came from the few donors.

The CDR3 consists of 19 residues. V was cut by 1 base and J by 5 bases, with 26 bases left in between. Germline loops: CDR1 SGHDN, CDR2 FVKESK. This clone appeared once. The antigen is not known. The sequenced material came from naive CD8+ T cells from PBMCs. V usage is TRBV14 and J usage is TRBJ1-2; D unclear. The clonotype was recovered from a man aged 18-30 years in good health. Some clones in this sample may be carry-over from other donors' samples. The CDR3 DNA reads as TGTGCCAGCAGCCAAGTACCAGCGAAGCGCGAGGGTTCGGAGTATGGCTACACCTTC. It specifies CASSQVPAKREGSEYGYTF.